The 28 T cell receptor beta chains in this list originate from one sample, sequenced in a study of shared clonotypes between healthy human individuals. Here immunoSEQ multiplex PCR was the method, and the copy in TCRdb shows in-frame clones only, minus some. Counted here are 850,000 to 1,200,000 clones, about 77% occurring once; the ten biggest clones make up about 1.5%. Specimen: memory CD4+ T cells sorted from blood. Described subset: CD45RA-negative fraction. The receptors come from a man between 18 and 35 years old in good health.

The chain is built from TRBV29-1 and TRBJ1-1; D is possibly TRBD1 (5 bases). V was shortened by 3 bases and J by 1 base, with 9 bases between the two germline ends. CDR1 and CDR2 from the germline V gene are SQVTM and ANQGSEA. The length of the CDR3 is 13 residues. CDR3: CSVDGGGNTEAFF. The CDR3, as DNA: TGCAGCGTTGATGGGGGGGGGAACACTGAAGCTTTCTTT.

This clone came up a few times. The V gene is TRBV30, the J gene TRBJ1-6; D not certain. With 2 bases removed from V and 9 bases from J, the gap between germline ends came to 8 bases. This CDR3 comprises 12 residues. Germline lookup yields CDR1 GTSNPN and CDR2 SVGIG (reference sequence). This chain's CDR3 is CAWSPPASPLHF. The CDR3, as DNA: TGTGCCTGGAGTCCCCCAGCTTCACCCCTCCACTTT.

The table lists this clone with a count of one. The V call is TRBV30, the J call TRBJ1-2; no reliable D call. V lost 4 bases to trimming and J lost 1 base, with 4 bases between them. The CDR3 totals 11 residues. Germline CDR1 GTSNPN, CDR2 SVGIG (reference sequence). CDR3 in amino acids: CAWIVNYGYTF. The CDR3 DNA sequence: TGTGCCTGGATCGTTAACTATGGCTACACCTTC.

V gene TRBV19 combines with J gene TRBJ1-5; no firm D call. The CDR3 consists of 16 residues. V lost 3 bases, J lost 0 bases, and 12 bases lay in between. The germline V gene encodes CDR1 LNHDA and CDR2 SQIVND (reference sequence). CDR3 in amino acids: CASSMTYLYSNQPQHF. The CDR3 DNA is TGTGCCAGTAGTATGACTTATCTTTATAGCAATCAGCCCCAGCATTTT.

The CDR3 spells CAWSGSEKLFF. DNA for the CDR3: TGTGCCTGGAGTGGTTCTGAAAAACTGTTTTTT. The chain couples TRBV30 to TRBJ1-4; D ambiguous. V lost 1 base and J lost 7, with 4 bases in between. In germline, CDR1 is GTSNPN, CDR2 SVGIG (reference sequence). The CDR3 runs 11 residues.

The chain combines TRBV7-6 with TRBJ1-1; D uncertain. The V gene's germline CDR1 is SGHVS and CDR2 FNYEAQ. This CDR3 comprises 13 residues. V was pared by 6 bases and J by 1 base, with 9 bases between. The CDR3 loop is CASSLTENTEAFF. CDR3 in DNA: TGTGCCAGCAGTCTAACGGAGAACACTGAAGCTTTCTTT.

This clone was detected ten times or more. V usage is TRBV11-2 and J usage is TRBJ2-1; 8 nucleotides line up with TRBD1. V was clipped by 5 bases and J by 6 bases; unmatched bases: 6. The CDR3 contains 14 residues. Germline loops: CDR1 SGHAT, CDR2 FQNNGV. The CDR3 DNA reads as TGTGCCAGCAGCCCCCAAACAGGGGGCAATGAGCAGTTCTTC. The encoded protein is CASSPQTGGNEQFF.

This clone has only a few counts. The sample contains more than one DNA sequence encoding this CDR3. The rearrangement links TRBV7-6 to TRBJ1-5; TRBD1 matches at 8 bases. Germline values: CDR1 SGHVS, CDR2 FNYEAQ. Trimming took 3 bases from V and 0 from J; bases not matched to a gene: 1. The CDR3 covers 15 residues. CDR3 bases: TGTGCCAGCAGCTTGACAGGGGATAGCAATCAGCCCCAGCATTTT. This encodes CASSLTGDSNQPQHF.

Regarding this clone: A far larger clone is one base from this, pointing to a likely read error. This chain joins TRBV7-2 and TRBJ2-7; D gene uncertain. Germline V CDR1 and CDR2: SGHTA, FQGNSA. This CDR3 spans 11 amino acids. The V and J ends lost 5 bases and 0 bases respectively, with 2 bases between them. As DNA, the CDR3 is TGTGCCAGCAGCGTCTCCTACGAGCAGTACTTC. Amino acids: CASSVSYEQYF.

The chain links TRBV30 to TRBJ1-1; D is ambiguous. The CDR3 is made up of 13 amino acids. CDR1 and CDR2 (germline): GTSNPN, SVGIG (reference sequence). V lost 8 bases to trimming and J lost 1 base, with 14 bases between them. CDR3 nucleotide sequence: TGTGCCCGAGCGGATGGGCGGAACACTGAAGCTTTCTTT. Amino acid sequence: CARADGRNTEAFF.

V is TRBV28 and J is TRBJ2-7; 8 bases line up with TRBD2. CDR1 and CDR2 from the germline V gene are MDHEN and SYDVKM. The CDR3 is made up of 14 amino acids. V lost 6 bases and J lost 1; bases outside the gene matches: 5. The CDR3 loop is CASRDPGGSYEQYF. The CDR3 DNA is TGTGCCAGCAGGGACCCGGGGGGGTCCTACGAGCAGTACTTC. Full variable domain (rest looked up from reference TRBV28 and TRBJ2-7): DVKVTQSSRYLVKRTGEKVFLECVQDMDHENMFWYRQDPGLGLRLIYFSYDVKMKEKGDIPEGYSVSREKKERFSLILESASTNQTSMYLCASRDPGGSYEQYFGPGTRLTVT.

The chain joins TRBV9 to TRBJ2-5; D is uncertain. CDR3 size: 14 residues. Trimming removed 4 bases from V and 9 bases from J, with 19 bases in between. Germline values: CDR1 SGDLS, CDR2 YYNGEE. CDR3 in DNA: TGTGCCAGCAGCCCGGGCCTCGAGGATGGGGCCCAGTACTTC. It translates to CASSPGLEDGAQYF.

The chain joins TRBV4-3 to TRBJ1-4; D may be TRBD1 (6 bases). The CDR3 runs 16 residues. With 0 bases removed from V and 3 bases from J, the gap between germline ends came to 11 bases. Germline V gene data show CDR1 as LGHNA and CDR2 as YSLEER. The CDR3 sequence: CASSQDWGLANEKLFF. As DNA, the CDR3 is TGCGCCAGCAGCCAAGACTGGGGGCTAGCTAATGAAAAACTGTTTTTT.

The chain is built from TRBV19 and TRBJ2-7, with D possibly TRBD2 on 5 matching bases. The CDR3 loop spans 11 amino acids. The V gene's germline CDR1 is LNHDA and CDR2 SQIVND (reference sequence). Trimming pared 4 bases from V and 9 bases from J, leaving 10 bases between. CDR3 sequence (DNA): TGTGCCAGTAGTACCTCTAGCCGGCAGTACTTC. Translation gives CASSTSSRQYF.

As regards this clone: The germline gene is not matched at one end of the junction; a read error may be the cause. The J gene is TRBJ2-1, the V gene TRBV30; 9 bases fit TRBD2. Germline V gene sequence: CDR1 GTSNPN, CDR2 SVGIG (reference sequence). The CDR3 is 14 residues long. The CDR3 loop reads CAWRAFGIAGECLF. The CDR3 region has the DNA TGTGCCTGGAGAGCCTTTGGGATAGCGGGAGAGTGCCTCTTC. Supplemented by reference TRBV30 and TRBJ2-1, the full variable domain reads SQTIHQWPATLVQPVGSPLSLECTVEGTSNPNLYWYRQAAGRGLQLLFYSVGIGQISSEVPQNLSASRPQDRQFILSSKKLLLSDSGFYLCAWRAFGIAGECLFGPGTRLTVL.

The rearrangement joins TRBV7-6 to TRBJ2-2; 10 nucleotides line up with TRBD2. The germline gives CDR1 SGHVS, CDR2 FNYEAQ. The V segment lost 5 bases and the J segment 7 bases; nucleotides outside the gene matches: 7. The CDR3 is 15 residues long. The CDR3 is CASSPLAGVFGELFF. CDR3 in DNA: TGTGCCAGCAGCCCTCTAGCGGGGGTATTCGGGGAGCTGTTTTTT.

This clone was found a few times. V is TRBV12-5 and J is TRBJ1-4; D perhaps matches TRBD1 (6 bases). Germline CDR1 reads LGHNT; CDR2 reads FRNRAP. This CDR3 is 15 amino acids long. Trimming removed 4 bases at V and 3 bases at J, with 12 bases between. In nucleotides, the CDR3 is TGTGCTAGTGGTTCGGGACAAGTAGCTAATGAAAAACTGTTTTTT. This sequence encodes CASGSGQVANEKLFF.

The chain employs TRBV9 and TRBJ2-2, with 8 bases matching TRBD2. This CDR3 has 16 amino acids. The V segment lost 4 bases and the J segment 6 bases; nucleotides outside the gene matches: 11. Germline assignment: CDR1 SGDLS and CDR2 YYNGEE. CDR3 nucleotide sequence: TGTGCCAGCAGCCCTATAGCGGGGAGGTTATCCGGGGAGCTGTTTTTT. Protein: CASSPIAGRLSGELFF.

V is TRBV6-1 and J is TRBJ1-4, with 7 bases that match TRBD1. CDR3 size: 14 residues. Trimming took 8 bases from V and 8 from J; bases not matched to a gene: 11. CDR1 and CDR2 from the germline V gene are MNHNS and SASEGT. The DNA of the CDR3 is TGTGCCAGCGTTCCAGGGGGTTTGGGGGAAAAACTGTTTTTT. This translates into CASVPGGLGEKLFF.

This clone was seen at least ten times. This chain joins TRBV13 and TRBJ2-3; D is possibly TRBD1 (6 bases). V lost 3 bases and J 1 base, leaving 11 bases between the germline ends. CDR1 PRHDT and CDR2 FYEKMQ come from the germline V gene (reference sequence). This CDR3 comprises 15 residues. As DNA, the CDR3 is TGTGCCAGCAGCTTGACAGGCCGCGGCACAGATACGCAGTATTTT. It is translated as CASSLTGRGTDTQYF.

CDR3 sequence: CASSLRVVAGGNEQFF. The CDR3 DNA follows: TGTGCCAGCAGCTTAAGGGTGGTAGCGGGGGGCAATGAGCAGTTCTTC. V is TRBV7-2 and J is TRBJ2-1; 10 positions agree with TRBD2. This CDR3 is 16 amino acids long. CDR1 SGHTA and CDR2 FQGNSA come from the germline V gene. Germline trimming cut 2 bases from V and 6 bases from J; bases unmatched to any gene: 7.

This clone showed up just once. The chain links TRBV10-3 to TRBJ2-5; tentatively, D is TRBD2 (6 bases). This CDR3 is 12 amino acids long. Trimming removed 10 bases from V and 3 bases from J, with 12 bases in between. Per germline, CDR1 ENHRY and CDR2 SYGVKD. The CDR3 nucleotides read TGTGCCAGCGCACCGGGGGAAGAGACCCAGTACTTC. It codes for CASAPGEETQYF.

Details on this clone: Additional DNA sequences in this sample encode the identical CDR3. The chain recombines TRBV5-1 with TRBJ2-7; D uncertain. In germline, CDR1 is SGHRS, CDR2 YFSETQ. Trimming cost V 0 bases and J 4 bases, with 11 bases left between them. This CDR3 is 14 amino acids long. CDR3 DNA sequence: TGCGCCAGCAGCTTGGGTGGGAATAGTTACGAGCAGTACTTC. Residues: CASSLGGNSYEQYF.

A few counts support this clone. This sequence joins TRBV2 and TRBJ1-1; D ambiguous. The germline V and J ends were trimmed by 7 bases and 0 bases, with 9 bases remaining between them. CDR3 length: 13 residues. Germline loops: CDR1 SNHLY, CDR2 FYNNEI. CDR3 coding DNA: TGTGCCAGCACCAATCCAGTGAACACTGAAGCTTTCTTT. It translates to CASTNPVNTEAFF.

In nucleotides, the CDR3 is TGTGCCAGCAGCTTTCGAAAACACGGGACTAGCGGGAGTCTCTACGAGCAGTACTTC. It yields the protein CASSFRKHGTSGSLYEQYF. This chain links TRBV12-1 with TRBJ2-7; TRBD2, the D gene given by the table, was not confirmed from the DNA. TRBV12-1 is marked as a pseudogene. There are 19 residues in the CDR3.

This clone has more than one count but fewer than ten. The J gene is TRBJ2-2, the V gene TRBV6-5, with 8 positions matching TRBD2. V lost 6 bases to trimming and J lost 0 bases; unmatched junction nucleotides: 3. Per the germline V gene, CDR1 is MNHEY and CDR2 is SVGAGI. The CDR3 runs 15 residues. CDR3 DNA sequence: TGTGCCAGCAGAGGACTAGCACCGAACACCGGGGAGCTGTTTTTT. It translates to CASRGLAPNTGELFF.

The chain links TRBV7-2 to TRBJ1-2; D unclear. The CDR3 has 14 residues. Trimming took 4 bases from V and 4 from J, leaving 13 bases between them. Looked up from germline, CDR1 is SGHTA and CDR2 is FQGNSA. DNA for the CDR3: TGTGCCAGCAGCTACGATCTGAACGCCTATGGCTACACCTTC. Translating it yields CASSYDLNAYGYTF.

The chain has TRBV10-3 and TRBJ2-5, with 11 nucleotides matching TRBD1. The V and J ends lost 2 bases and 2 bases, in that order; junction bases with no gene match: 1. Per the germline V gene, CDR1 is ENHRY and CDR2 is SYGVKD. The CDR3 contains 15 residues. CDR3 sequence reads: CAISEGDRGQETQYF. CDR3 DNA sequence: TGTGCCATCAGTGAGGGGGACAGGGGGCAAGAGACCCAGTACTTC.